This passage covers 3 T cell receptor beta chains from one sample sequenced in a study of technical replicates of blood from a few donors. Only in-frame clones appear in the TCRdb table, and some are missing; sequencing was by immunoSEQ multiplex PCR. The repertoire has under 90,000 clones, around 93% of them found once; the top ten carry over 0.2%. The specimen was T cells isolated from PBMCs. The source is a human donor in good health.

In DNA form, the CDR3 reads TGTGCCAGCAGCTCGCAGCCGGCTAGCCTTCGGGAGACCCAGTACTTC. It translates to CASSSQPASLRETQYF. The chain is built from TRBV7-8 and TRBJ2-5; TRBD2 is a possible D gene (5 bases). Germline-derived CDR1 and CDR2 are SGHVS and FQNEAQ. The CDR3 has 16 amino acids. The V end was cut by 4 bases, the J end by 5 bases, with 20 bases between.

The V call is TRBV27, the J call TRBJ2-5; no definite D call. Trimming removed 5 bases from V and 0 bases from J, with 16 bases in between. Germline CDR1 is MNHEY and CDR2 is SMNVEV (reference sequence). The CDR3 is made up of 16 amino acids. The CDR3 bases are TGTGCCAGCAGTCCTTCTAGGAAACCTTACCAAGAGACCCAGTACTTC. Its protein is CASSPSRKPYQETQYF.

This chain uses TRBV7-2 with TRBJ1-2; 11 bases match TRBD1. CDR1 and CDR2 (germline): SGHTA, FQGNSA. V trimming: 4 bases; J trimming: 7 bases; junction bases outside the gene matches: 2. The CDR3 spans 13 residues. The CDR3 nucleotides read TGTGCCAGCAGCTCGGACAGGGGGCTTGGCTACACCTTC. Its translation: CASSSDRGLGYTF.